This T cell receptor beta chain was retrieved from a study of blood T cells in healthy people across ages. Whole-study context: Through template switching, about one barcoded beta molecule was captured per two T cells, as measured in model experiments.

Regarding the study as a whole: Samples with more naive T cells showed higher observed beta diversity.

Of note for this clonotype: Its antigen is as yet unknown.

The CDR3 loop spans 12 amino acids. After removal of 6 bases from V and 5 bases from J, the junction contained 3 bases not matched to a gene. The germline gives CDR1 MNHEY, CDR2 SMNVEV (reference sequence). Primed by a sample-barcoded 5' primer and a J-beta primer mix, a second PCR proceeded for roughly 6 to 12 cycles. TCRdb re-analysed the 5' RACE reads in MiXCR, keeping a single row per CDR3 protein. The sample contains about 760,000 distinct CDR3 sequences, approximately 60% of which appear only once. Sequences were obtained from blood. This rearrangement joins TRBV27 to TRBJ2-7; 8 bases fit TRBD1. The TCR was taken from a man in his forties in good health. CDR3 sequence reads: CASSRGQHEQYF. CDR3 nucleotide sequence: TGTGCCAGCAGCAGGGGGCAACACGAGCAGTACTTC.